This T cell receptor beta chain was recorded in a study of blood T cell repertoires in COVID-19. Study-level background: Acute and convalescent COVID-19 samples came from the United States, Italy and Spain. Nucleic acid was either cDNA or gDNA, and it came from T cells, B-cell-depleted T cells, or PBMCs.

TCRdb's copy holds only in-frame clones and misses some; the assay was immunoSEQ multiplex PCR. The sample contains just over 95,000 clones, about 80% of which appear only once. The CDR3 loop spans 15 amino acids. Looked up from germline, CDR1 is SGHNT and CDR2 is YYREEE (reference sequence). Between the trimmed V and J ends, which lost 4 bases and 4 bases, there was a span of 15 bases. Sequenced: peripheral blood. The receptor was isolated from a man aged 80 or over with acute or convalescent COVID-19. The chain carries TRBV5-4 and TRBJ2-1, with a possible D match to TRBD2 (6 bases). The CDR3: CASSELVGGYNEQFF. DNA of the CDR3: TGTGCCAGCAGCGAACTTGTCGGAGGGTACAATGAGCAGTTCTTC. Filled out from reference TRBV5-4 and TRBJ2-1, the complete variable domain reads ETGVTQSPTHLIKTRGQQVTLRCSSQSGHNTVSWYQQALGQGPQFIFQYYREEENGRGNFPPRFSGLQFPNYSSELNVNALELDDSALYLCASSELVGGYNEQFFGPGTRLTVL.